The 25 T cell receptor beta chains below were found in one sample sequenced in a study of blood T cell repertoires in COVID-19. The data were produced by immunoSEQ multiplex PCR, yet TCRdb's version contains in-frame clones alone and is incomplete. The table includes some 290,000 clones, 80% to 90% detected once. The sequenced sample was peripheral blood. Receptor source: a woman aged 30 to 39 with COVID-19, enrolled during active disease.

This sequence joins TRBV4-1 and TRBJ2-3, with 8 positions matching TRBD1. From germline, CDR1 is MGHRA and CDR2 YSYEKL. The V gene end was trimmed by 0 bases and the J gene end by 8 bases; junction bases not matched to a gene: 7. There are 15 residues in the CDR3. Written as DNA, the CDR3 is TGCGCCAGCAGCCAAGACCAGTGGACAGGGCCTACGCAGTATTTT. The encoded protein is CASSQDQWTGPTQYF.

CDR3: CASSLGPGYTGELFF. In nucleotides, the CDR3 is TGTGCCAGCAGTTTAGGTCCAGGGTATACCGGGGAGCTGTTTTTT. The gene calls are TRBV27 and TRBJ2-2; tentative D call: TRBD1 (5 bases). Between the trimmed V and J ends, which lost 2 bases and 5 bases, there was a span of 12 bases. CDR3 length: 15 residues. Germline values: CDR1 MNHEY, CDR2 SMNVEV (reference sequence).

The chain combines TRBV6-2 or TRBV6-3 with TRBJ2-5; tentative D call: TRBD2 (6 bases). Trimming stripped 1 base from V and 4 bases from J, with 19 bases between. The CDR3 is 17 amino acids. CDR1 and CDR2 (germline): MNHEY, SVGEGT. CDR3 protein: CASSYWGSGGKRETQYF. CDR3 nucleotide sequence: TGTGCCAGCAGTTACTGGGGTAGCGGCGGGAAGCGAGAGACCCAGTACTTC.

The gene calls are TRBV3-1 (or the pseudogene TRBV3-2) and TRBJ1-3, with D perhaps matching TRBD1 (5 bases). Germline V gene data show CDR1 as LGHDT and CDR2 as YNNKEL (reference sequence). V lost 4 bases and J lost 2, with 15 bases in between. This CDR3 region has 16 residues. CDR3 in DNA: TGTGCCAGCAGCCGATCAAGCAGGGTGACTGGAAACACCATATATTTT. Translation: CASSRSSRVTGNTIYF.

This clone was detected a few times. The chain recombines TRBV11-2 with TRBJ1-2; D may be TRBD1 (6 bases). The CDR3 loop spans 12 amino acids. Trimming pared 4 bases from V and 5 bases from J, leaving 8 bases between. Germline loops: CDR1 SGHAT, CDR2 FQNNGV. The CDR3 sequence is CASSSRGYGYTF. The CDR3 DNA is TGTGCCAGCAGCTCAAGGGGGTATGGCTACACCTTC.

The V gene is TRBV3-1 (or the pseudogene TRBV3-2), the J gene TRBJ2-7; a weak D match, TRBD1 (6 bases). This CDR3 region has 15 residues. Trimming removed 3 bases from V and 1 base from J, with 13 bases in between. CDR1 LGHDT and CDR2 YNNKEL come from the germline V gene (reference sequence). The CDR3 here is CASSQPGQMSYEQYF. Written as DNA, the CDR3 is TGTGCCAGCAGCCAGCCTGGACAGATGTCCTACGAGCAGTACTTC.

The gene calls are TRBV28 and TRBJ2-1; 7 bases are a match to TRBD1. The CDR3 extends over 14 amino acids. Germline CDR1 reads MDHEN; CDR2 reads SYDVKM. J was trimmed by 6 bases and V by 2 bases; bases with no gene match: 4. The chain's CDR3 is CASSLLQGSNEQFF. The CDR3 DNA reads TGTGCCAGCAGTTTACTACAGGGGAGCAATGAGCAGTTCTTC.

In its sample, this clone was seen a few times. This sequence joins TRBV3-1 (or the pseudogene TRBV3-2) and TRBJ2-3, with D possibly TRBD1 on 5 matching bases. Trimming shortened V by 3 bases and J by 4 bases, and 20 bases separated the two germline ends. This CDR3 contains 17 residues. CDR1 and CDR2 from the germline V gene are LGHDT and YNNKEL (reference sequence). The CDR3 DNA is TGTGCCAGCAGCCAGGGGCAGGGTGCTGGCTCGGCAGATACGCAGTATTTT. This sequence encodes CASSQGQGAGSADTQYF.

V gene TRBV7-9 combines with J gene TRBJ2-6, with a possible D match to TRBD2 (5 bases). CDR3 size: 17 residues. Trimming cost V 1 base and J 0 bases, with 10 bases left between them. Germline lookup yields CDR1 SEHNR and CDR2 FQNEAQ (reference sequence). The DNA of the CDR3 is TGTGCCAGCAGCTTAGGGCGGGTTCACTCTGGGGCCAACGTCCTGACTTTC. It yields the protein CASSLGRVHSGANVLTF.

This chain joins TRBV2 and TRBJ1-2; D perhaps matches TRBD1 (5 bases). This CDR3 comprises 14 residues. Trimming left V 7 bases short and J 5 bases short, with 17 bases between. Germline V gene sequence: CDR1 SNHLY, CDR2 FYNNEI. CDR3 in DNA: TGTGCCAGCAAGGGAGGACGGCGGGGGTATGGCTACACCTTC. The encoded protein is CASKGGRRGYGYTF.

The chain uses TRBV28 and TRBJ2-2, with D maybe TRBD1 (6 bases). CDR1 is MDHEN, CDR2 SYDVKM, per germline. Trimming stripped 8 bases from V and 5 bases from J, with 18 bases between. The CDR3 runs to 15 residues. The CDR3 loop is CASRFRGVGTGELFF. The CDR3 nucleotides are TGTGCCAGCCGATTCAGGGGAGTAGGGACCGGGGAGCTGTTTTTT. The full variable domain, its missing parts supplied by reference TRBV28 and TRBJ2-2, is DVKVTQSSRYLVKRTGEKVFLECVQDMDHENMFWYRQDPGLGLRLIYFSYDVKMKEKGDIPEGYSVSREKKERFSLILESASTNQTSMYLCASRFRGVGTGELFFGEGSRLTVL.

This clone has only one observation. The chain uses TRBV28 and TRBJ2-3, with 7 bases lining up with TRBD1. Germline assignment: CDR1 MDHEN and CDR2 SYDVKM. The CDR3 runs 17 residues. V trimming: 6 bases; J trimming: 5 bases; junction bases outside the gene matches: 17. The DNA of the CDR3 is TGTGCCAGCAGCAAACTAGGGGACAGACGAATGGAAGATACGCAGTATTTT. Translating gives CASSKLGDRRMEDTQYF. Complete variable domain (other parts from reference TRBV28 and TRBJ2-3): DVKVTQSSRYLVKRTGEKVFLECVQDMDHENMFWYRQDPGLGLRLIYFSYDVKMKEKGDIPEGYSVSREKKERFSLILESASTNQTSMYLCASSKLGDRRMEDTQYFGPGTRLTVL.

The chain couples TRBV7-8 to TRBJ2-3; D possibly corresponds to TRBD2 (5 bases). The CDR3 spans 15 residues. The germline V and J ends were trimmed by 2 bases and 2 bases, with 11 bases remaining between them. The germline V gene encodes CDR1 SGHVS and CDR2 FQNEAQ. CDR3: CASSLSSAVTDTQYF. Written as DNA, the CDR3 is TGTGCCAGCAGCTTAAGTAGCGCCGTCACAGATACGCAGTATTTT.

The genes are TRBV30 and TRBJ1-2, with unresolved D. Per germline, CDR1 GTSNPN and CDR2 SVGIG (reference sequence). The CDR3 contains 10 residues. Trimming stripped 1 base from V and 6 bases from J, with 3 bases between. CDR3 bases: TGTGCCTGGAGTGCTAATGGCTACACCTTC. Residues: CAWSANGYTF.

This clone came up a few times. The gene calls are TRBV5-1 and TRBJ2-7; a weak D match, TRBD1 (5 bases). V was trimmed by 0 bases and J by 5 bases, leaving 12 bases between them. The germline V gene encodes CDR1 SGHRS and CDR2 YFSETQ. CDR3 length equals 14 residues. The CDR3 is CASSLAQGLNEQYF. The DNA of the CDR3 is TGCGCCAGCAGCTTGGCGCAGGGTCTCAACGAGCAGTACTTC.

This clone was seen a single time. This chain links TRBV19 with TRBJ1-2; a weak D match, TRBD1 (6 bases). Germline-derived CDR1 and CDR2 are LNHDA and SQIVND (reference sequence). The V end was cut by 0 bases, the J end by 6 bases, with 17 bases between. The CDR3 contains 16 residues. The CDR3 reads CASSIDLWGGHNGYTF. The CDR3, as DNA: TGTGCCAGTAGTATAGATCTCTGGGGGGGGCACAATGGCTACACCTTC.

CDR3 bases: TGCGCCAGCAGCTTGGGAGCCCTAGCGGGGGGCCGCACAGCTTCAGATACGCAGTATTTT. As protein: CASSLGALAGGRTASDTQYF. The gene calls are TRBV5-1 and TRBJ2-3; 11 nucleotides agree with TRBD2. CDR1 is SGHRS and CDR2 is YFSETQ in the germline V gene. The CDR3 consists of 20 residues. J was trimmed by 4 bases and V by 0 bases; bases with no gene match: 16.

The J gene is TRBJ2-7, the V gene TRBV5-4, with D possibly being TRBD1 (6 bases). The CDR3 spans 16 residues. The V gene's germline CDR1 is SGHNT and CDR2 YYREEE (reference sequence). Trimming took off 4 bases at V and 2 bases at J, with 19 bases between the two ends. CDR3 nucleotide sequence: TGTGCCAGCAGCCCGACAATAGGTGGGACAACCTACGAGCAGTACTTC. It is translated as CASSPTIGGTTYEQYF.

The rearrangement uses TRBV2 and TRBJ2-7; perhaps TRBD2 as D (6 bases). V shed 1 base and J shed 7 bases, with 17 bases lying between them. This CDR3 comprises 15 residues. Per the germline V gene, CDR1 is SNHLY and CDR2 is FYNNEI. The CDR3 reads CASSEVGTAGGEQYF. CDR3 nucleotide sequence: TGTGCCAGCAGTGAAGTGGGGACCGCCGGGGGAGAGCAGTACTTC.

This clone was counted between two and nine times. This specimen includes other DNA sequences encoding the same CDR3. The gene calls are TRBV30 and TRBJ1-6; TRBD1 is a possible D gene (5 bases). In germline, CDR1 is GTSNPN, CDR2 SVGIG (reference sequence). This CDR3 comprises 14 residues. Trimming removed 0 bases at V and 10 bases at J, with 13 bases between. CDR3 loop: CAWSVGQGGSPLHF. Written as DNA, the CDR3 is TGTGCCTGGAGTGTGGGTCAGGGTGGATCACCCCTCCACTTT.

The chain has TRBV9 and TRBJ1-2; D not certain. Trimming removed 7 bases at V and 0 bases at J, with 10 bases between. Germline-derived CDR1 and CDR2 are SGDLS and YYNGEE. The CDR3 covers 13 residues. CDR3: CASGRGANYGYTF. CDR3 DNA sequence: TGTGCCAGCGGCCGCGGTGCTAACTATGGCTACACCTTC.

The chain uses TRBV11-2 and TRBJ2-3, with 9 bases lining up with TRBD2. Losses at the gene ends were 5 bases for V and 2 bases for J; bases not matched to a gene: 5. Germline CDR1 SGHAT, CDR2 FQNNGV. This CDR3 is built from 15 residues. The CDR3 DNA reads TGTGCCAGCAGCGCTCGCGGGGGGGACACAGATACGCAGTATTTT. The encoded protein is CASSARGGDTDTQYF.

The rearrangement links TRBV7-2 to TRBJ1-5; D is perhaps TRBD1 (6 bases). CDR1 SGHTA and CDR2 FQGNSA come from the germline V gene. Trimming shortened V by 6 bases and J by 1 base, and 10 bases separated the two germline ends. CDR3 size: 14 residues. The CDR3 loop is CASRSRGSNQPQHF. The CDR3 coding sequence is TGTGCCAGCAGAAGTAGGGGGAGCAATCAGCCCCAGCATTTT.

This clone was counted once. This sequence joins TRBV11-2 and TRBJ1-1; TRBD1 matches at 7 bases. Germline V lookup: CDR1 SGHAT, CDR2 FQNNGV. The ends lost 3 bases at V and 8 bases at J; junction bases unmatched: 0. This CDR3 has 11 residues. CDR3 region: CASSLGQEAFF. The DNA of the CDR3 is TGTGCCAGCAGCTTGGGACAGGAAGCTTTCTTT.

V usage is TRBV27 and J usage is TRBJ2-3; 7 nucleotides agree with TRBD2. The germline V gene has CDR1 MNHEY and CDR2 SMNVEV (reference sequence). Trimming cost V 6 bases and J 1 base; bases outside gene matches: 13. The CDR3 is 17 amino acids. CDR3 residues: CASSKFLGLLGTDTQYF. CDR3 sequence (DNA): TGTGCCAGCAGCAAGTTTCTGGGACTACTCGGCACAGATACGCAGTATTTT.